What follows are 6 T cell receptor beta chains derived from one specimen sequenced in a study of CD8 T cells in ankylosing spondylitis. TCRdb itself ran the 5' RACE reads through MiXCR, one entry per CDR3 protein. The repertoire consists of 200,000 to 300,000 distinct CDR3 sequences, with about 24% occurring once and the leading ten covering over 0.55%. Sequencing was performed on blood, either unsorted or a sorted T cell fraction (not recorded which). The receptors derive from a male donor with ankylosing spondylitis or in good health (not recorded which).

The chain recombines TRBV6-5 with TRBJ2-7; TRBD1 might be the D (6 bases). This CDR3 comprises 12 residues. V was trimmed by 6 bases and J by 13 bases, leaving 19 bases between them. Germline V CDR1 and CDR2: MNHEY, SVGAGI. The CDR3 is CASSPGHPYFYF. CDR3 bases: TGTGCCAGCAGCCCGGGACACCCCTACTTCTACTTC.

This chain connects TRBV19 to TRBJ2-6; no definite D call. Germline loops: CDR1 LNHDA, CDR2 SQIVND (reference sequence). There are 16 residues in the CDR3. Between the trimmed V and J ends, which lost 5 bases and 3 bases, there was a span of 14 bases. CDR3 protein: CASSPLLALGANVLTF. As DNA, the CDR3 is TGTGCCAGTAGTCCCCTTCTGGCCCTTGGGGCCAACGTCCTGACTTTC.

The J gene is TRBJ2-7, the V gene TRBV20-1; D is possibly TRBD1 (6 bases). V was pared by 5 bases and J by 2 bases, with 13 bases between. The CDR3 has 13 residues. Germline V lookup: CDR1 DFQATT, CDR2 SNEGSKA (reference sequence). The CDR3 here is CSAGRDKPYEQYF. CDR3 nucleotide sequence: TGCAGTGCTGGCCGGGACAAGCCCTACGAGCAGTACTTC.

This clonotype was counted ten times or more. V gene TRBV15 combines with J gene TRBJ2-2, with D possibly matching TRBD2 (6 bases). The ends were cut back, 0 bases at V and 7 bases at J, with 15 bases in the middle. The length of the CDR3 is 16 residues. Germline V gene data show CDR1 as LNHNV and CDR2 as YYDKDF (reference sequence). CDR3 loop: CATSRDYGGADGELFF. CDR3 coding DNA: TGTGCCACCAGCAGAGATTATGGCGGGGCGGACGGGGAGCTGTTTTTT.

This clonotype was seen many times. The V call is TRBV6-2 or TRBV6-3, the J call TRBJ1-6; D not resolved. V lost 6 bases and J 13 bases, leaving 13 bases between the germline ends. Germline-derived CDR1 and CDR2 are MNHEY and SVGEGT. The CDR3 consists of 12 residues. Here the CDR3 DNA reads TGTGCCAGCAGAGACTGGGGATGGCCCCTCCACTTT. Protein sequence: CASRDWGWPLHF.

The gene calls are TRBV10-3 and TRBJ2-3; 12 bases are shared with TRBD2. The CDR3 has 18 residues. V lost 4 bases to trimming and J lost 4 bases; unmatched junction nucleotides: 12. Germline-derived CDR1 and CDR2 are ENHRY and SYGVKD. The CDR3 is CAISGGTASGGASDTQYF. The DNA of the CDR3 is TGTGCCATCAGTGGAGGGACGGCTAGCGGGGGGGCGTCAGATACGCAGTATTTT.